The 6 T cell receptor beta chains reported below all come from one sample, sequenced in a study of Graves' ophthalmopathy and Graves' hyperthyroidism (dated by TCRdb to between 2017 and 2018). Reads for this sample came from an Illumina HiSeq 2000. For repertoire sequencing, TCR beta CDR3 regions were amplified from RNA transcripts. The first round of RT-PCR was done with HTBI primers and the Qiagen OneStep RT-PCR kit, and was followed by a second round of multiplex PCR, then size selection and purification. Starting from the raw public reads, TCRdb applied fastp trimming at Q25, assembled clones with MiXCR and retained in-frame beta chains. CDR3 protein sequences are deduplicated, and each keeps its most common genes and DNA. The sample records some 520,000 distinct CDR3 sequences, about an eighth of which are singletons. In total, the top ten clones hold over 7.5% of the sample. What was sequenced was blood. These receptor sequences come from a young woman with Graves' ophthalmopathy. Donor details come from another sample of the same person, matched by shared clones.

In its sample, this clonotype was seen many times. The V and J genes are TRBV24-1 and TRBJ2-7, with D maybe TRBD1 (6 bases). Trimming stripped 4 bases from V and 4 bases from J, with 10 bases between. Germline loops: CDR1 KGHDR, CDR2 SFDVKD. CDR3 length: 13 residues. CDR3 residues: CATSDHGQYEQYF. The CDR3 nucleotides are TGTGCCACCAGTGACCATGGACAGTACGAGCAGTACTTC.

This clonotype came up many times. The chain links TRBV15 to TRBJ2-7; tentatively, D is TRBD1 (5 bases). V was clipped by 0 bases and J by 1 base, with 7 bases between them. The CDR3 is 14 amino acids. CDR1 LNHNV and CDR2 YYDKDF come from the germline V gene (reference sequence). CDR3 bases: TGTGCCACCAGCAGAGACAGGGTGTCCTACGAGCAGTACTTC. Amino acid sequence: CATSRDRVSYEQYF. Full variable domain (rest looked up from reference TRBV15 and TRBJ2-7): DAMVIQNPRYQVTQFGKPVTLSCSQTLNHNVMYWYQQKSSQAPKLLFHYYDKDFNNEADTPDNFQSRRPNTSFCFLDIRSPGLGDTAMYLCATSRDRVSYEQYFGPGTRLTVT.

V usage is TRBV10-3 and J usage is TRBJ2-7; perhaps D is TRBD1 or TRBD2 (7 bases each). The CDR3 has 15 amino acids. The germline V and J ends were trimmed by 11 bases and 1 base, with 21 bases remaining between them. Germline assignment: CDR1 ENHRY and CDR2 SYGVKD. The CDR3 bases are TGTGCCGCCAGGGGGGGGGGACTCCGTTCCTACGAGCAGTACTTC. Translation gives CAARGGGLRSYEQYF.

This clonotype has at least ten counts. Here the CDR3 reads CASSLGSGPETQYF. CDR3 nucleotide sequence: TGTGCCAGCAGTTTAGGATCAGGTCCGGAGACCCAGTACTTC. The chain employs TRBV12-3 or TRBV12-4 and TRBJ2-5; D unclear. Trimming pared 1 base from V and 5 bases from J, leaving 11 bases between. The CDR3 has 14 residues.

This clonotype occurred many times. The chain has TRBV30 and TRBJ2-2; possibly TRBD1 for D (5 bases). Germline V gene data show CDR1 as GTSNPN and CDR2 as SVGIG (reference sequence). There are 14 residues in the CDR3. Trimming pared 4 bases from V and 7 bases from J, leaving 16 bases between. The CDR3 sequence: CAWIRQGKFGELFF. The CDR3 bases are TGTGCCTGGATTAGGCAGGGTAAATTCGGGGAGCTGTTTTTT.

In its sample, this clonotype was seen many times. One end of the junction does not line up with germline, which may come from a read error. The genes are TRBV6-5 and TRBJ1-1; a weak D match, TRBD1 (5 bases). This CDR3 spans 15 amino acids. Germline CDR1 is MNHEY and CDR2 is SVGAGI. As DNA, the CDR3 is TGTGCCAGCGGTTATGGGGCTGTGAAAAACACTGAAGCTTTCTTT. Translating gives CASGYGAVKNTEAFF.